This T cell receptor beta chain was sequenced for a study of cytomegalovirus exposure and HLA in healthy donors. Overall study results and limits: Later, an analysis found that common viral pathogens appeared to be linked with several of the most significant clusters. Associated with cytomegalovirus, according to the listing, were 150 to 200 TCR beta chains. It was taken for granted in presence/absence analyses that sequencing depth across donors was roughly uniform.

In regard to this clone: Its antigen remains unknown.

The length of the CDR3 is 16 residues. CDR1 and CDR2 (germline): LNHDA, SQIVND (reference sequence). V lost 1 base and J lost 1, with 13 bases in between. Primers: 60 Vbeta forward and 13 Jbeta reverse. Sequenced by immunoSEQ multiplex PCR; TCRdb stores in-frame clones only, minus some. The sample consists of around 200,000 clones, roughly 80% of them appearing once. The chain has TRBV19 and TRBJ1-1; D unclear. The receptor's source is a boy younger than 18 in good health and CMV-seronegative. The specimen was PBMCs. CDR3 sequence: CASSIGGIGRNTEAFF. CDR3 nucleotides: TGTGCCAGTAGTATAGGCGGGATTGGAAGGAACACTGAAGCTTTCTTT.